The 5 T cell receptor beta chains presented below share a single source sample, sequenced in a study of T cell clonality in common variable immunodeficiency. Their antigens are not known. Study-wide results and limits: In common variable immunodeficiency, TCR beta chains reportedly carried fewer deletions and N-nucleotide insertions.

Clones were read by immunoSEQ multiplex PCR, and TCRdb kept only the in-frame ones, dropping some. Found here are about 31,000 clones, no singletons; the ten largest cover roughly 6.7%. Sequenced material: peripheral blood mononuclear cells. These receptors originate from a human donor with common variable immunodeficiency.

As regards this clone: Read sequence stops 3 residues before the CDR3 end, and the germline J gene provides the missing end. The genes are TRBV23-1 and TRBJ1-4; 8 nucleotides align to TRBD1. TRBV23-1 is annotated as an ORF whose role is uncertain. This CDR3 contains 15 residues. V shed 4 bases, J shed 6 bases, and the junction held 7 bases outside the gene matches. Partial CDR3 DNA: TGCGCCAGCAGTCGCTTCGGGACAGGTGATGAAAAA. Amino acids: CASSRFGTGDEK. The full CDR3 is CASSRFGTGDEKLFF.

This clone was counted between two and nine times. The read terminates 3 residues before the CDR3 end, so the remaining end is supplied by the germline J gene. The gene calls are TRBV7-9 and TRBJ1-2; tentative D call: TRBD1 (6 bases). Looked up from germline, CDR1 is SEHNR and CDR2 is FQNEAQ (reference sequence). Trimming left V 5 bases short and J 4 bases short, with 17 bases between. This CDR3 has 15 amino acids. The sequenced part of the CDR3 DNA is TGTGCCAGCAGCCAGCTGGGACAAAACTCCTATGGC. Its protein product is CASSQLGQNSYG. The complete CDR3 sequence is CASSQLGQNSYGYTF.

This clone was observed a handful of times. The CDR3 is cut off 3 residues early in the read; its end comes from the germline J gene. J is TRBJ2-7 and V is TRBV20-1; 11 bases align to TRBD2. V was pared by 1 base and J by 4 bases, with 6 bases of the junction left unmatched. CDR1 and CDR2 from the germline V gene are DFQATT and SNEGSKA (reference sequence). The CDR3 loop spans 15 amino acids. The CDR3 sequence: CSARGQTSGTYEQYF. The DNA read from the CDR3 is TGCAGTGCTAGAGGTCAGACTAGCGGGACATACGAG.

Concerning this clone itself: The read ends 3 residues early relative to the CDR3; the germline J gene fills the gap. The rearrangement joins TRBV18 to TRBJ2-7; 7 bases line up with TRBD2. Germline values: CDR1 KGHSH, CDR2 LQKENI. CDR3 size: 15 residues. Unmatched junction bases numbered 8, after V lost 0 bases and J lost 6 bases. CDR3 residues: CASSPPEGLGSEQYF. The covered CDR3 bases are TGTGCCAGCTCACCACCGGAAGGACTAGGATCCGAG.

This clone came up many times. The read stops 3 residues short of the end of the CDR3; the missing end is completed from the germline J gene. V gene TRBV3-1 (or the pseudogene TRBV3-2) combines with J gene TRBJ2-3; 7 nucleotides line up with TRBD2. CDR1 LGHDT and CDR2 YNNKEL come from the germline V gene (reference sequence). The CDR3 totals 14 residues. The V gene end was trimmed by 4 bases and the J gene end by 1 base; junction bases not matched to a gene: 2. This CDR3 reads CASSRGGGTDTQYF. CDR3 bases read: TGTGCCAGCAGCCGCGGGGGAGGCACAGATACG.